This TCR beta chain was documented in a study of T-cell memory formation after mild COVID-19. Study-wide results and caveats: The study found balanced CD4/CD8 in clones contracting day 15 to 85 and a CD4+ lean in later expanders.

A word on this clonotype: Its antigen is unknown.

V was clipped by 0 bases and J by 0 bases, with 15 bases between them. CDR3 size: 18 residues. Germline-derived CDR1 and CDR2 are LGHNA and YSLEER. Using its own MiXCR run on the 5' RACE reads, TCRdb lists one record per CDR3 protein. The table records roughly 320,000 distinct CDR3 sequences, 25% to 30% of them present only once. Sequencing input: PBMCs or a T cell subset sorted from them (not recorded which). The rearrangement uses TRBV4-3 and TRBJ2-4; perhaps TRBD2 as D (5 bases). The TCR was taken from an adult woman who had mild COVID-19 (a few samples of this study predate the infection). Cell type and time point are not known. Here the CDR3 reads CASSQDISRTLAKNIQYF. The CDR3 DNA reads TGCGCCAGCAGCCAAGATATCTCCAGGACTCTAGCCAAAAACATTCAGTACTTC.